By share, the clone carrying this T cell receptor beta chain ranks as medium-sized. The antigen is undetermined. The sample comes from a study of T-cell reconstitution after alpha-beta-depleted transplantation in children. Whole-study findings and limits: It was reported that alpha-beta T cells came from several hundred expanded graft clones (about two months after transplant).

The library targeted TCRbeta and was prepared with unique molecular identifiers. TCRdb ran MiXCR on the PCR reads and lists one entry per CDR3 protein. The table records fewer than 35,000 distinct CDR3 sequences, roughly 6% of them present only once. Trimming pared 3 bases from V and 6 bases from J, leaving 8 bases between. The CDR3 is 12 amino acids. Germline-derived CDR1 and CDR2 are MDHEN and SYDVKM. The chain combines TRBV28 with TRBJ1-1, with TRBD1 as a possible D gene (5 bases). The sample here was PBMCs, mostly from graft donor cells, taken 180 days after TCRalphabeta/CD19-depleted stem cell transplant. The TCR was taken from a male patient between 5 and 17 years old who had a stem cell transplant for acute myeloid leukemia, so the T cells may come from the graft donor. CDR3 protein: CASSFGASEAFF. For the CDR3, the DNA is TGTGCCAGCAGTTTTGGGGCCTCTGAAGCTTTCTTT. The full variable domain, its missing parts supplied by reference TRBV28 and TRBJ1-1, is DVKVTQSSRYLVKRTGEKVFLECVQDMDHENMFWYRQDPGLGLRLIYFSYDVKMKEKGDIPEGYSVSREKKERFSLILESASTNQTSMYLCASSFGASEAFFGQGTRLTVV.